A single sample gave rise to the 29 T cell receptor beta chains below, sequenced in a study of T cells in Graves' hyperthyroidism and ophthalmopathy (dated by TCRdb to about 2019). Receptor amplification or capture employed multiplex PCR. The sample was run on an Illumina HiSeq 2000. Amplification of TCR beta CDR3 regions was carried out from RNA transcripts. The first round of RT-PCR for the TCR CDR3 was performed with the HTBI primer set and the Qiagen OneStep RT-PCR kit. The public reads were run again by TCRdb, first through fastp at Q25 and then through MiXCR, and only productive beta chains were kept. Each CDR3 protein appears once, grouped with its most common genes and DNA. This sample comprises about 400,000 distinct CDR3 sequences, roughly 15% of them detected only once. The ten largest clones add up to roughly 20% of the sample. Input material: blood. The receptors originated from a woman aged 55-69 years with Graves' ophthalmopathy.

This clonotype was counted between two and nine times. The chain combines TRBV6-5 with TRBJ2-5; D is unclear. V was trimmed by 2 bases and J by 4 bases, leaving 14 bases between them. The germline gives CDR1 MNHEY, CDR2 SVGAGI. This CDR3 has 15 residues. CDR3 coding DNA: TGTGCCAGCAGTTACGGATGGACGGGTGGAGAGACCCAGTACTTC. Translated: CASSYGWTGGETQYF.

This clonotype has at least ten counts. The chain links TRBV20-1 to TRBJ2-7, with 8 nucleotides matching TRBD2. The CDR3 is made up of 14 amino acids. J gave up 6 bases and V 1 base, and 8 bases lay outside the gene matches. Germline lookup yields CDR1 DFQATT and CDR2 SNEGSKA (reference sequence). CDR3 region: CSARGAGVASEQYF. The CDR3 region has the DNA TGCAGTGCTAGAGGAGCGGGAGTGGCCTCCGAGCAGTACTTC.

This clonotype showed up just a few times. This chain joins TRBV28 and TRBJ2-1, with 11 positions matching TRBD1. Unmatched junction bases numbered 5, after V lost 6 bases and J lost 7 bases. The CDR3 extends over 14 amino acids. Germline loops: CDR1 MDHEN, CDR2 SYDVKM. The CDR3 is CASRGQGVGNEQFF. The CDR3 nucleotides are TGTGCCAGCAGGGGACAGGGGGTTGGAAATGAGCAGTTCTTC.

This clonotype was found many times. The chain uses TRBV20-1 and TRBJ1-5; 9 bases are a match to TRBD1. CDR1 and CDR2 (germline): DFQATT, SNEGSKA (reference sequence). This CDR3 has 16 amino acids. Unmatched junction bases numbered 10, after V lost 6 bases and J lost 1 base. Written as DNA, the CDR3 is TGCAGTGCCTCATCCGGGACAGGGCGGAGCAATCAGCCCCAGCATTTT. The encoded protein is CSASSGTGRSNQPQHF.

This clonotype was seen more than once but under ten times. The CDR3 bases are TGTGCCAGCAGCCCAGATAGGAGCGGGAGGGCCAAAGATACGCAGTATTTT. Translating it yields CASSPDRSGRAKDTQYF. J is TRBJ2-3 and V is TRBV27; 10 nucleotides line up with TRBD2. The length of the CDR3 is 17 residues. The J segment lost 5 bases and the V segment lost 6 bases, leaving 14 bases of the junction unmatched. Per germline, CDR1 MNHEY and CDR2 SMNVEV (reference sequence).

The V and J genes are TRBV20-1 and TRBJ2-1, with TRBD2 matching 12 bases. Germline V CDR1 and CDR2: DFQATT, SNEGSKA (reference sequence). V trimming: 1 base; J trimming: 6 bases; junction bases outside the gene matches: 4. The CDR3 is made up of 15 amino acids. This CDR3 is CSARGLAGEGNEQFF. The CDR3, as DNA: TGCAGTGCTAGAGGACTAGCGGGAGAGGGCAATGAGCAGTTCTTC.

This chain connects TRBV11-1 to TRBJ2-2, with TRBD2 identical over 9 bases. Germline CDR1 SGHAT, CDR2 FQDESV (reference sequence). The CDR3 covers 17 residues. The junction had 8 bases not matched to a gene; V was cut back by 3 bases and J by 3 bases. The CDR3 nucleotides are TGTGCCAGCAGCTTGCCGACTAGCGGACTTTACACCGGGGAGCTGTTTTTT. Its translation is CASSLPTSGLYTGELFF.

This clonotype showed up just a few times. The chain recombines TRBV20-1 with TRBJ1-6; the D is unclear. The germline V gene has CDR1 DFQATT and CDR2 SNEGSKA (reference sequence). Trimming shortened V by 5 bases and J by 7 bases, and 6 bases separated the two germline ends. The CDR3 sequence is 11 residues long. CDR3 sequence: CSASENSPLHF. Here the CDR3 DNA reads TGCAGTGCTTCGGAGAATTCACCCCTCCACTTT.

Only a few counts were recorded for this clonotype. The chain joins TRBV5-1 to TRBJ2-3; the D is unclear. V shed 0 bases and J shed 4 bases, with 6 bases lying between them. Looked up from germline, CDR1 is SGHRS and CDR2 is YFSETQ. This CDR3 spans 13 amino acids. CDR3 DNA: TGCGCCAGCAGCTTGGTGGCCTCAGATACGCAGTATTTT. Translated: CASSLVASDTQYF.

This clonotype was detected a few times. The genes are TRBV7-8 and TRBJ2-1; D gene unclear. V lost 7 bases and J lost 0, with 16 bases in between. Germline V gene sequence: CDR1 SGHVS, CDR2 FQNEAQ. The CDR3 has 16 residues. The CDR3 is CASTALESDSYNEQFF. CDR3 DNA sequence: TGTGCCAGCACCGCCTTAGAGAGTGACTCCTACAATGAGCAGTTCTTC.

At least ten counts were recorded for this clonotype. This sequence joins TRBV12-5 and TRBJ2-1; no clear D gene. Germline lookup yields CDR1 LGHNT and CDR2 FRNRAP. The CDR3 has 11 residues. Trimming shortened V by 5 bases and J by 3 bases, and 2 bases separated the two germline ends. The DNA of the CDR3 is TGTGCTAGTGGTAGCTACAATGAGCAGTTCTTC. Translation gives CASGSYNEQFF.

The J gene is TRBJ1-1, the V gene TRBV18; weak D call: TRBD1 (6 bases). The CDR3 contains 15 residues. CDR1 and CDR2 (germline): KGHSH, LQKENI. With 2 bases removed from V and 3 bases from J, the gap between germline ends came to 13 bases. CDR3 region: CASSPVTGHYTEAFF. The CDR3 DNA reads TGTGCCAGCTCACCAGTGACAGGTCACTACACTGAAGCTTTCTTT.

This clonotype occurred many times. The chain combines TRBV20-1 with TRBJ2-1; TRBD2 is a possible D gene (6 bases). The germline CDR1 and CDR2 sequences are DFQATT and SNEGSKA (reference sequence). CDR3 length: 15 amino acids. Trimming left V 6 bases short and J 1 base short, with 16 bases between. The CDR3 region is CSAPRRSGSYNEQFF. The CDR3 DNA is TGCAGTGCCCCGAGGAGGAGCGGGTCCTACAATGAGCAGTTCTTC.

This clonotype was seen repeatedly, ten times or more. V usage is TRBV20-1 and J usage is TRBJ2-3; D perhaps matches TRBD2 (5 bases). There are 13 residues in the CDR3. Per germline, CDR1 DFQATT and CDR2 SNEGSKA (reference sequence). V lost 7 bases to trimming and J lost 4 bases, with 15 bases between them. CDR3 sequence reads: CSGRHGGADTQYF. CDR3 sequence (DNA): TGCAGTGGCCGCCACGGAGGAGCAGATACGCAGTATTTT.

The table lists this clonotype with many counts. The chain combines TRBV30 with TRBJ2-1; 7 bases map to TRBD2. The CDR3 has 14 residues. V lost 2 bases and J lost 1; bases outside the gene matches: 2. Germline CDR1 reads GTSNPN; CDR2 reads SVGIG (reference sequence). The CDR3 DNA follows: TGTGCCTGGAGTAGCGGGATTTCCTACAATGAGCAGTTCTTC. Protein product: CAWSSGISYNEQFF.

This clonotype was counted many times. This rearrangement joins TRBV20-1 to TRBJ2-7, with D maybe TRBD2 (5 bases). CDR3 length: 14 residues. Between the trimmed V and J ends, which lost 0 bases and 3 bases, there was a span of 12 bases. Germline lookup yields CDR1 DFQATT and CDR2 SNEGSKA (reference sequence). CDR3 sequence reads: CSARDSEEFYEQYF. DNA for the CDR3: TGCAGTGCTAGAGATTCGGAGGAATTCTACGAGCAGTACTTC.

The chain uses TRBV19 and TRBJ2-7; D not resolved. V lost 3 bases and J 2 bases, leaving 17 bases between the germline ends. This CDR3 is 16 amino acids long. CDR1 and CDR2 from the germline V gene are LNHDA and SQIVND (reference sequence). CDR3 residues: CASSMFGRERTYEQYF. Here the CDR3 DNA reads TGTGCCAGTAGTATGTTTGGTAGAGAAAGAACCTACGAGCAGTACTTC. Full variable domain (rest looked up from reference TRBV19 and TRBJ2-7): DGGITQSPKYLFRKEGQNVTLSCEQNLNHDAMYWYRQDPGQGLRLIYYSQIVNDFQKGDIAEGYSVSREKKESFPLTVTSAQKNPTAFYLCASSMFGRERTYEQYFGPGTRLTVT.

This clonotype was recorded a few times. The rearrangement links TRBV3-1 to TRBJ2-1; the match to TRBD2 covers 16 bases. The CDR3 is made up of 21 amino acids. V shed 4 bases and J 2 bases; nucleotides not matched to a gene: 14. CDR1 is LGHDT and CDR2 is YNNKEL in the germline V gene (reference sequence). CDR3 residues: CASSPFPGLAGGPFTYNEQFF. CDR3 DNA sequence: TGTGCCAGCAGCCCATTCCCGGGACTAGCGGGAGGGCCATTCACCTACAATGAGCAGTTCTTC.

The V and J genes are TRBV20-1 and TRBJ2-1; the D gene is possibly TRBD1 (6 bases). The CDR3 is 15 residues long. Trimming stripped 0 bases from V and 6 bases from J, with 15 bases between. CDR1 and CDR2 from the germline V gene are DFQATT and SNEGSKA (reference sequence). The CDR3 nucleotides are TGCAGTGCTAGAGAGGGCCGGGACACCTTCAATGAGCAGTTCTTC. This gives the protein CSAREGRDTFNEQFF.

This clonotype came up many times. This chain joins TRBV11-2 and TRBJ2-3, with 13 positions matching TRBD2. V lost 3 bases to trimming and J lost 1 base; unmatched junction nucleotides: 1. The CDR3 extends over 16 amino acids. Germline CDR1 SGHAT, CDR2 FQNNGV. The CDR3 coding sequence is TGTGCCAGCAGCTTTGGACTAGCGGGGGGCACAGATACGCAGTATTTT. This translates into CASSFGLAGGTDTQYF. Full variable domain (outside the CDR3, taken from reference TRBV11-2 and TRBJ2-3): EAGVAQSPRYKIIEKRQSVAFWCNPISGHATLYWYQQILGQGPKLLIQFQNNGVVDDSQLPKDRFSAERLKGVDSTLKIQPAKLEDSAVYLCASSFGLAGGTDTQYFGPGTRLTVL.

This clonotype was counted at least ten times. The chain joins TRBV12-3 or TRBV12-4 to TRBJ2-1; no reliable D call. Trimming cost V 5 bases and J 9 bases, with 8 bases left between them. The CDR3 is made up of 11 amino acids. DNA of the CDR3: TGTGCCAGCAGTGACGTGGGTGAGCAGTTCTTC. Its translation is CASSDVGEQFF.

This chain links TRBV11-3 with TRBJ1-1; 8 positions match TRBD1. CDR1 is SGHNT and CDR2 is YENEEA in the germline V gene. Trimming removed 5 bases from V and 4 bases from J; junction bases left unmatched: 6. This CDR3 comprises 14 residues. The CDR3 loop reads CASSPTGVVTEAFF. The DNA of the CDR3 is TGTGCCAGCAGCCCGACAGGGGTGGTCACTGAAGCTTTCTTT.

This clonotype occurred a few times. This chain joins TRBV7-9 and TRBJ2-4; 8 bases are a match to TRBD1. CDR1 and CDR2 (germline): SEHNR, FQNEAQ (reference sequence). This CDR3 has 17 residues. Trimming cost V 0 bases and J 1 base; bases outside gene matches: 5. The CDR3 spells CASSLAAGGAAKNIQYF. The CDR3 region has the DNA TGTGCCAGCAGCTTAGCGGCAGGGGGCGCTGCCAAAAACATTCAGTACTTC.

This chain links TRBV9 with TRBJ2-7; tentative D call: TRBD2 (6 bases). The V gene lost 4 bases and the J gene lost 0 bases, with 17 bases spanning the gap. This CDR3 is 16 amino acids long. From germline, CDR1 is SGDLS and CDR2 YYNGEE. The chain's CDR3 is CASSTGSLANSYEQYF. The CDR3 coding sequence is TGTGCCAGCAGCACAGGCAGCCTAGCGAACTCCTACGAGCAGTACTTC.

This clonotype was recorded at least ten times. The chain is built from TRBV3-1 and TRBJ2-3; 10 positions agree with TRBD2. The CDR3 contains 16 residues. The ends lost 4 bases at V and 2 bases at J; junction bases unmatched: 6. Germline V gene lookup returns CDR1 LGHDT and CDR2 YNNKEL (reference sequence). The CDR3 coding sequence is TGTGCCAGCAGCCTACGGACTAGCGGATTCACAGATACGCAGTATTTT. Translation: CASSLRTSGFTDTQYF.

This chain links TRBV15 with TRBJ1-5; D might be TRBD1 (6 bases). Germline assignment: CDR1 LNHNV and CDR2 YYDKDF (reference sequence). V gave up 1 base and J gave up 6 bases, with 13 bases separating them. This CDR3 is 15 amino acids long. CDR3 protein: CATSRGPGAGQPQHF. For the CDR3, the DNA is TGTGCCACCAGCAGAGGGCCAGGGGCGGGTCAGCCCCAGCATTTT.

This clonotype was counted many times. The CDR3 DNA follows: TGTGCCAGCAGCTCCCGGTGGGGTGAAGCTTTCTTT. It codes for CASSSRWGEAFF. V usage is TRBV11-3 and J usage is TRBJ1-1; D call uncertain. Trimming took off 4 bases at V and 7 bases at J, with 10 bases between the two ends. Germline V gives CDR1 SGHNT, CDR2 YENEEA. The CDR3 sequence is 12 residues long.

This clonotype was seen a handful of times. The chain links TRBV6-5 to TRBJ2-7; 9 bases agree with TRBD1. V was pared by 0 bases and J by 5 bases, with 5 bases of the junction left unmatched. Germline V gene sequence: CDR1 MNHEY, CDR2 SVGAGI. This CDR3 is 15 amino acids long. The CDR3 sequence is CASSYSTGQGHEQYF. The CDR3 region has the DNA TGTGCCAGCAGTTACTCGACGGGACAGGGCCACGAGCAGTACTTC.

V usage is TRBV6-2 or TRBV6-3 and J usage is TRBJ2-2; 8 nucleotides line up with TRBD2. Per the germline V gene, CDR1 is MNHEY and CDR2 is SVGEGT. CDR3 size: 19 residues. V lost 0 bases and J lost 0; bases outside the gene matches: 9. CDR3 sequence reads: CASSYSMPSGSANTGELFF. The CDR3 DNA reads TGTGCCAGCAGTTACTCGATGCCGAGCGGGAGTGCGAACACCGGGGAGCTGTTTTTT.